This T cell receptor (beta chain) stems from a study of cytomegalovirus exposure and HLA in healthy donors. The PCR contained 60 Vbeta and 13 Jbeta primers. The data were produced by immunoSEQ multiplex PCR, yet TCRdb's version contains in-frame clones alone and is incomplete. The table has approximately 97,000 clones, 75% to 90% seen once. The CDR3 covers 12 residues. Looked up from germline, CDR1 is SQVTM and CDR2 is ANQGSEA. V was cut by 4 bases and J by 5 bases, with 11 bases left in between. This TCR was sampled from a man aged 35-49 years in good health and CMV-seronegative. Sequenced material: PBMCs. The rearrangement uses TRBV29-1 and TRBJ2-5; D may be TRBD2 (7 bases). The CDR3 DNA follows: TGCAGCGTTGGAGGGGGGGCTGAGACCCAGTACTTC. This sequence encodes CSVGGGAETQYF.